Presented here are 21 T cell receptor beta chains from one specimen sequenced in a study of shared clonotypes between healthy human individuals. The repertoire was sequenced with immunoSEQ multiplex PCR; TCRdb's copy has only in-frame clones and lacks some. The repertoire holds 2.3 million or so clones, with approximately 95% as singletons. What was sequenced was naive CD4+ T cells from PBMCs. The subset here: CD45RA+ positively selected. These receptors were obtained from a man aged 18-30 years in good health. Some clones in this sample may be carry-over from other donors' samples.

The chain links TRBV5-1 to TRBJ2-1, with TRBD1 matching over 7 bases. The trim removed 4 bases at V and 4 bases at J, leaving 5 bases unmatched. Germline CDR1 reads SGHRS; CDR2 reads YFSETQ. The CDR3 length is 14 residues. The CDR3 nucleotides are TGCGCCAGCAGCCCGGGACAGACATACAATGAGCAGTTCTTC. It yields the protein CASSPGQTYNEQFF.

This clone has a single count. The chain links TRBV18 to TRBJ1-4; perhaps TRBD1 as D (6 bases). Germline CDR1 and CDR2: KGHSH and LQKENI. CDR3 size: 15 residues. V gave up 5 bases and J gave up 2 bases, with 12 bases separating them. The CDR3 here is CASSTQGVTNEKLFF. For the CDR3, the DNA is TGTGCCAGCTCAACACAGGGAGTCACTAATGAAAAACTGTTTTTT.

The rearrangement uses TRBV28 and TRBJ2-3; no reliable D call. Germline CDR1 reads MDHEN; CDR2 reads SYDVKM. V gave up 6 bases and J gave up 0 bases, with 13 bases separating them. This CDR3 is built from 15 residues. DNA of the CDR3: TGTGCCAGCAGAGAAGGACCCGAGAGCACAGATACGCAGTATTTT. The encoded protein is CASREGPESTDTQYF.

The chain employs TRBV5-4 and TRBJ2-7; a weak D match, TRBD2 (5 bases). The CDR3 has 16 amino acids. The V gene's germline CDR1 is SGHNT and CDR2 YYREEE (reference sequence). V lost 4 bases and J lost 7, with 24 bases in between. This CDR3 is CASSPGSKNTGGEQYF. In DNA form, the CDR3 reads TGTGCCAGCAGCCCTGGGAGCAAGAACACTGGTGGGGAGCAGTACTTC.

The chain links TRBV5-1 to TRBJ1-2, with D perhaps TRBD1 (5 bases). Germline V lookup: CDR1 SGHRS, CDR2 YFSETQ. Trimming stripped 4 bases from V and 3 bases from J, with 13 bases between. This CDR3 is 14 amino acids long. The CDR3 region has the DNA TGCGCCAGCAGCCCGGTAGGGGAGTACTATGGCTACACCTTC. Protein sequence: CASSPVGEYYGYTF.

This clone was found once. The chain couples TRBV5-1 to TRBJ2-7; either TRBD1 or TRBD2 may supply D (5 bases each). From germline, CDR1 is SGHRS and CDR2 YFSETQ. The CDR3 is made up of 14 amino acids. With 0 bases removed from V and 5 bases from J, the gap between germline ends came to 12 bases. CDR3 sequence reads: CASSLEGRAHEQYF. The CDR3 DNA is TGCGCCAGCAGCTTGGAGGGACGGGCGCACGAGCAGTACTTC.

The chain is built from TRBV7-9 and TRBJ2-5; a weak D match, TRBD1 (6 bases). Germline assignment: CDR1 SEHNR and CDR2 FQNEAQ (reference sequence). With 5 bases removed from V and 5 bases from J, the gap between germline ends came to 12 bases. There are 13 residues in the CDR3. The CDR3: CASSPGVLETQYF. The CDR3 DNA reads TGTGCCAGCAGCCCAGGGGTATTGGAGACCCAGTACTTC.

The chain joins TRBV28 to TRBJ2-5; 8 bases match TRBD2. Germline-derived CDR1 and CDR2 are MDHEN and SYDVKM. The V and J ends lost 6 bases and 4 bases, in that order; junction bases with no gene match: 13. The CDR3 has 16 residues. In DNA form, the CDR3 reads TGTGCCAGCAGGAGGGGCGACGTCCTAGCGGGAGAGACCCAGTACTTC. It translates to CASRRGDVLAGETQYF.

The CDR3, as DNA: TGTGCCAGCAGCCCCTTAGCCTCAGCCTACAATGAGCAGTTCTTC. It encodes CASSPLASAYNEQFF. The rearrangement uses TRBV9 and TRBJ2-1; D remains unclear. Per germline, CDR1 SGDLS and CDR2 YYNGEE. This CDR3 contains 15 residues. Trimming removed 4 bases from V and 2 bases from J, with 13 bases in between.

V and J are TRBV7-2 and TRBJ2-1; 9 nucleotides agree with TRBD1. V lost 5 bases to trimming and J lost 4 bases; unmatched junction nucleotides: 6. Germline CDR1 and CDR2: SGHTA and FQGNSA. CDR3 length: 15 amino acids. The CDR3 DNA sequence: TGTGCCAGCAGCGCGGACAGGGGCGCGTACAATGAGCAGTTCTTC. Amino acids: CASSADRGAYNEQFF.

The chain combines TRBV7-9 with TRBJ1-2, with 11 bases that match TRBD1. V gave up 4 bases and J gave up 3 bases; unmatched junction bases: 10. CDR1 SEHNR and CDR2 FQNEAQ come from the germline V gene (reference sequence). CDR3 size: 17 residues. CDR3 protein: CASSSRTGGEEDYGYTF. The CDR3 region has the DNA TGTGCCAGCAGCTCCCGGACAGGGGGCGAAGAGGACTATGGCTACACCTTC.

CDR3 amino acids: CASSPSSGTAHYGYTF. The CDR3 nucleotides are TGTGCCAGCAGCCCCAGTTCAGGGACCGCTCACTATGGCTACACCTTC. V usage is TRBV9 and J usage is TRBJ1-2, with D perhaps matching TRBD1 (5 bases). CDR3 length: 16 amino acids. V shed 4 bases and J shed 3 bases, with 19 bases lying between them. CDR1 is SGDLS and CDR2 is YYNGEE in the germline V gene.

The chain is built from TRBV6-5 and TRBJ2-2, with D unresolved. Germline-derived CDR1 and CDR2 are MNHEY and SVGAGI. Between the trimmed V and J ends, which lost 8 bases and 2 bases, there was a span of 12 bases. CDR3 length: 14 amino acids. The CDR3 sequence is CASSNILNTGELFF. The CDR3, as DNA: TGTGCCAGCTCGAACATATTAAACACCGGGGAGCTGTTTTTT.

This clone was seen a few times. This chain joins TRBV27 and TRBJ1-5; the D is unclear. Trimming cost V 5 bases and J 3 bases, with 11 bases left between them. The CDR3 is 14 residues long. Germline V gene lookup returns CDR1 MNHEY and CDR2 SMNVEV (reference sequence). CDR3 residues: CASSVGYANQPQHF. In DNA form, the CDR3 reads TGTGCCAGCAGTGTGGGGTACGCCAATCAGCCCCAGCATTTT.

Only one count was recorded for this clone. V is TRBV27 and J is TRBJ2-3; tentatively, D is TRBD2 (7 bases). There are 15 residues in the CDR3. The V gene lost 5 bases and the J gene lost 2 bases, with 14 bases spanning the gap. Germline values: CDR1 MNHEY, CDR2 SMNVEV (reference sequence). CDR3 in amino acids: CASSKGGRITDTQYF. CDR3 DNA sequence: TGTGCCAGCAGTAAGGGGGGGCGGATCACAGATACGCAGTATTTT.

Comments on this clone: The sample has other DNA sequences that encode this CDR3 too. The chain employs TRBV18 and TRBJ2-6, with TRBD1 matching 9 bases. From germline, CDR1 is KGHSH and CDR2 LQKENI. V was clipped by 3 bases and J by 0 bases; unmatched bases: 3. The CDR3 consists of 17 residues. CDR3 residues: CASSPGQGSSGANVLTF. The CDR3, as DNA: TGTGCCAGCTCACCGGGACAGGGTAGCTCTGGGGCCAACGTCCTGACTTTC.

Points on this clone: The sample contains more than one DNA sequence encoding this CDR3. The V gene is TRBV18, the J gene TRBJ2-7; D gene uncertain. V lost 1 base and J 1 base, leaving 8 bases between the germline ends. The CDR3 is 14 amino acids. The germline V gene has CDR1 KGHSH and CDR2 LQKENI. The CDR3 reads CASSPLDGSYEQYF. CDR3 in DNA: TGTGCCAGCTCACCACTGGACGGATCCTACGAGCAGTACTTC.

CDR3 region: CASSATSGEQYF. Here the CDR3 DNA reads TGCGCCAGCAGCGCCACCAGCGGCGAGCAGTACTTC. The chain is built from TRBV5-1 and TRBJ2-7, with D maybe TRBD2 (5 bases). CDR3 length: 12 amino acids. In germline, CDR1 is SGHRS, CDR2 YFSETQ. Trimming shortened V by 4 bases and J by 6 bases, and 11 bases separated the two germline ends.

The V and J genes are TRBV29-1 and TRBJ2-3; the match to TRBD1 covers 7 bases. CDR1 SQVTM and CDR2 ANQGSEA come from the germline V gene. The J segment lost 5 bases and the V segment lost 3 bases, leaving 11 bases of the junction unmatched. The CDR3 is 15 residues long. The CDR3 DNA is TGCAGCGTTGAGGGACAGACGGAGTCCATAGATACGCAGTATTTT. It yields the protein CSVEGQTESIDTQYF.

The J gene is TRBJ2-3, the V gene TRBV28; D could derive from TRBD1 or TRBD2 (6 bases each). The CDR3 runs 14 residues. V was clipped by 5 bases and J by 5 bases, with 14 bases between them. CDR1 MDHEN and CDR2 SYDVKM come from the germline V gene. CDR3 amino acids: CASSTPGGRDTQYF. For the CDR3, the DNA is TGTGCCAGCAGTACTCCCGGGGGCCGAGATACGCAGTATTTT.

The chain couples TRBV28 to TRBJ2-7, with TRBD2 matching 8 bases. The CDR3 has 15 residues. Trimming cost V 6 bases and J 4 bases; bases outside gene matches: 11. Per germline, CDR1 MDHEN and CDR2 SYDVKM. The CDR3 is CASSQITSGGYEQYF. CDR3 nucleotides: TGTGCCAGCAGCCAAATAACTAGCGGAGGTTACGAGCAGTACTTC. Full variable domain (missing parts from reference TRBV28 and TRBJ2-7): DVKVTQSSRYLVKRTGEKVFLECVQDMDHENMFWYRQDPGLGLRLIYFSYDVKMKEKGDIPEGYSVSREKKERFSLILESASTNQTSMYLCASSQITSGGYEQYFGPGTRLTVT.